The next 2 T cell receptor beta chains were all read from a single sample in a study of PD-1 blockade in classical Hodgkin lymphoma. The protocol was immunoSEQ multiplex PCR, while the TCRdb copy is restricted to in-frame clones and leaves out a portion. In the table there are 45,000 to 55,000 clones, 81% of which are singletons. The patients all showed relapse after autologous stem cell transplantation, while their brentuximab vedotin exposure varied. The sample was peripheral blood mononuclear cells (PBMCs), taken at baseline. These receptors came from a human donor with classical Hodgkin lymphoma.

V usage is TRBV25-1 and J usage is TRBJ2-2; D gene unclear. Per germline, CDR1 MGHDK and CDR2 SYGVNS. V gave up 4 bases and J gave up 0 bases, with 9 bases separating them. The CDR3 has 15 residues. CDR3 DNA sequence: TGTGCCAGCAGTGCTTCCCCGACGAACACCGGGGAGCTGTTTTTT. Translated, it gives CASSASPTNTGELFF.

This clone has at least ten counts. The chain employs TRBV7-9 and TRBJ1-5; D uncertain. CDR1 is SEHNR and CDR2 is FQNEAQ in the germline V gene (reference sequence). The CDR3 loop spans 12 amino acids. V was shortened by 4 bases and J by 6 bases, with 7 bases between the two germline ends. CDR3 coding DNA: TGTGCCAGCAGCTCAACGACTCAGCCCCAGCATTTT. It codes for CASSSTTQPQHF.